A single sample gave rise to the 23 T cell receptor beta chains below, sequenced in a study of shared clonotypes between healthy human individuals. Generated by immunoSEQ multiplex PCR, the TCRdb table keeps only in-frame clones and is missing some. The sample includes around 500,000 clones, about 76% of them seen just once. The sequenced sample was PBMCs. The receptor source for this set is a woman aged 40 to 55 in good health. Some clones in this sample may be carry-over from other donors' samples.

V gene TRBV28 combines with J gene TRBJ1-2, with D perhaps matching TRBD1 (6 bases). The V end was cut by 5 bases, the J end by 4 bases, with 14 bases between. This CDR3 has 14 amino acids. CDR1 is MDHEN, CDR2 SYDVKM, per germline. CDR3: CASSPRTESYGYTF. The DNA of the CDR3 is TGTGCCAGCAGTCCGCGGACAGAAAGCTATGGCTACACCTTC.

The table lists this clone with a count of one. Other DNA sequences of this sample code for an identical CDR3. Here the CDR3 reads CASSQVSNYEQYF. CDR3 nucleotides: TGCGCCAGCAGCCAAGTGTCGAACTACGAGCAGTACTTC. This sequence joins TRBV4-1 and TRBJ2-7; no clear D gene. Germline V gene sequence: CDR1 MGHRA, CDR2 YSYEKL. The CDR3 runs to 13 residues. The V end was cut by 1 base, the J end by 3 bases, with 7 bases between.

V gene TRBV7-3 combines with J gene TRBJ2-5, with D perhaps TRBD1 (6 bases). The length of the CDR3 is 13 residues. The germline V gene encodes CDR1 SGHTA and CDR2 FQGTGA. With 6 bases removed from V and 5 bases from J, the gap between germline ends came to 13 bases. The chain's CDR3 is CASRRTVYETQYF. CDR3 coding DNA: TGTGCCAGCAGACGGACAGTTTATGAGACCCAGTACTTC.

V usage is TRBV6-1 and J usage is TRBJ2-1; D is possibly TRBD2 (7 bases). V lost 6 bases and J 4 bases, leaving 16 bases between the germline ends. Germline V gene sequence: CDR1 MNHNS, CDR2 SASEGT. There are 15 residues in the CDR3. CDR3 in amino acids: CASSTLRGGYNEQFF. The CDR3 DNA is TGTGCCAGCAGCACCCTAAGGGGGGGGTACAATGAGCAGTTCTTC.

The V and J genes are TRBV5-1 and TRBJ2-7; possibly TRBD1 for D (5 bases). The CDR3 extends over 14 amino acids. Per germline, CDR1 SGHRS and CDR2 YFSETQ. V lost 0 bases, J lost 4 bases, and 11 bases lay in between. The CDR3 loop reads CASSLDLTEYEQYF. CDR3 in DNA: TGCGCCAGCAGCTTGGACCTGACAGAGTACGAGCAGTACTTC. The complete variable domain, with remaining parts taken from reference TRBV5-1 and TRBJ2-7, reads KAGVTQTPRYLIKTRGQQVTLSCSPISGHRSVSWYQQTPGQGLQFLFEYFSETQRNKGNFPGRFSGRQFSNSRSEMNVSTLELGDSALYLCASSLDLTEYEQYFGPGTRLTVT.

In DNA form, the CDR3 reads TGTGCCAGCAGTGACCAACCACTTTCGTTGGACAATGAGCAGTTCTTC. This encodes CASSDQPLSLDNEQFF. The chain recombines TRBV7-9 with TRBJ2-1; D not certain. V gave up 6 bases and J gave up 5 bases, with 20 bases separating them. Looked up from germline, CDR1 is SEHNR and CDR2 is FQNEAQ (reference sequence). The CDR3 has 16 residues.

In nucleotides, the CDR3 is TGTGCCAGCAGTTACTCGTTTGACCCTAACAATGAGCAGTTCTTC. It translates to CASSYSFDPNNEQFF. The J gene is TRBJ2-1, the V gene TRBV6-5; D is unclear. Trimming took off 0 bases at V and 5 bases at J, with 11 bases between the two ends. The V gene's germline CDR1 is MNHEY and CDR2 SVGAGI. CDR3 length equals 15 residues.

The chain employs TRBV2 and TRBJ1-1; 7 bases are shared with TRBD1. Trimming cost V 1 base and J 5 bases; bases outside gene matches: 7. The V gene's germline CDR1 is SNHLY and CDR2 FYNNEI. The CDR3 is 15 amino acids. The CDR3 coding sequence is TGTGCCAGCAGTGAAGGGAGGGGGCTGCGAACTGAAGCTTTCTTT. This translates into CASSEGRGLRTEAFF.

The chain recombines TRBV7-9 with TRBJ2-7; 9 bases agree with TRBD2. The CDR3 has 15 residues. Germline assignment: CDR1 SEHNR and CDR2 FQNEAQ (reference sequence). V dropped 5 bases and J dropped 4; count of bases not matched to a gene: 9. In nucleotides, the CDR3 is TGTGCCAGCAGCCCCCGTAGCGGGAGAATATACGAGCAGTACTTC. This encodes CASSPRSGRIYEQYF. Using reference TRBV7-9 and TRBJ2-7 for the parts outside the CDR3, the full variable domain is DTGVSQNPRHKITKRGQNVTFRCDPISEHNRLYWYRQTLGQGPEFLTYFQNEAQLEKSRLLSDRFSAERPKGSFSTLEIQRTEQGDSAMYLCASSPRSGRIYEQYFGPGTRLTVT.

In regard to this clone: Other DNA sequences in this specimen translate into the identical CDR3. The gene calls are TRBV9 and TRBJ1-1, with unresolved D. The germline V and J ends were trimmed by 3 bases and 0 bases, with 6 bases remaining between them. The germline V gene encodes CDR1 SGDLS and CDR2 YYNGEE. The CDR3 runs 13 residues. CDR3 sequence reads: CASSGTVNTEAFF. In nucleotides, the CDR3 is TGTGCCAGCAGCGGGACGGTGAACACTGAAGCTTTCTTT.

This chain uses TRBV7-9 with TRBJ2-3; 7 positions agree with TRBD2. V shed 5 bases and J 5 bases; nucleotides not matched to a gene: 13. The germline V gene encodes CDR1 SEHNR and CDR2 FQNEAQ (reference sequence). The CDR3 covers 16 residues. This chain's CDR3 is CASSPPPREKIDTQYF. CDR3 nucleotide sequence: TGTGCCAGCAGCCCCCCCCCGCGGGAGAAAATAGATACGCAGTATTTT. The variable domain in full, completed from reference TRBV7-9 and TRBJ2-3, reads DTGVSQNPRHKITKRGQNVTFRCDPISEHNRLYWYRQTLGQGPEFLTYFQNEAQLEKSRLLSDRFSAERPKGSFSTLEIQRTEQGDSAMYLCASSPPPREKIDTQYFGPGTRLTVL.

J is TRBJ1-5 and V is TRBV27; D ambiguous. The CDR3 covers 15 residues. The germline CDR1 and CDR2 sequences are MNHEY and SMNVEV (reference sequence). The ends were cut back, 4 bases at V and 4 bases at J, with 14 bases in the middle. This chain's CDR3 is CASSSLPTGNQPQHF. As DNA, the CDR3 is TGTGCCAGCAGTTCCCTCCCGACGGGGAATCAGCCCCAGCATTTT.

The chain carries TRBV7-3 and TRBJ2-5; 7 positions agree with TRBD1. With 3 bases clipped from V and 1 base from J, the junction kept 5 bases outside the gene matches. In germline, CDR1 is SGHTA, CDR2 FQGTGA. This CDR3 is built from 15 residues. The DNA for the CDR3 is TGTGCCAGCAGCTTCGGTGGGACAGTCCAAGAGACCCAGTACTTC. Encoded protein: CASSFGGTVQETQYF.

The chain carries TRBV7-2 and TRBJ2-7; TRBD2 matches 9 bases. The trim removed 3 bases at V and 5 bases at J, leaving 8 bases unmatched. The CDR3 has 15 amino acids. Germline V CDR1 and CDR2: SGHTA, FQGNSA. CDR3 sequence reads: CASSFPGREGNEQYF. The DNA for the CDR3 is TGTGCCAGCAGCTTCCCGGGGCGGGAGGGGAACGAGCAGTACTTC. Complete variable domain (other parts from reference TRBV7-2 and TRBJ2-7): GAGVSQSPSNKVTEKGKDVELRCDPISGHTALYWYRQSLGQGLEFLIYFQGNSAPDKSGLPSDRFSAERTGGSVSTLTIQRTQQEDSAVYLCASSFPGREGNEQYFGPGTRLTVT.

This clone has only a few counts. V and J are TRBV4-2 and TRBJ1-2, with D perhaps TRBD1 (6 bases). Germline V lookup: CDR1 LGHNA, CDR2 YNFKEQ. CDR3 length equals 14 residues. V lost 0 bases to trimming and J lost 4 bases, with 9 bases between them. Here the CDR3 DNA reads TGTGCCAGCAGCCAAGATGTAGGGGGCTATGGCTACACCTTC. It is translated as CASSQDVGGYGYTF.

This clone was detected only a few times. The V call is TRBV7-2, the J call TRBJ2-3; TRBD2 matches at 8 bases. The V gene's germline CDR1 is SGHTA and CDR2 FQGNSA. This CDR3 is 12 amino acids long. Trimming cost V 5 bases and J 12 bases; bases outside gene matches: 7. The CDR3 nucleotides read TGTGCCAGCAGCCTTACCGGGACTAGTCAGTATTTT. It specifies CASSLTGTSQYF.

The chain couples TRBV29-1 to TRBJ2-7; the D gene is possibly TRBD2 (6 bases). Germline CDR1 and CDR2: SQVTM and ANQGSEA. CDR3 size: 13 residues. Trimming cost V 4 bases and J 2 bases, with 12 bases left between them. In DNA, the CDR3 is TGCAGCGTTGCTCGCGGGGCCCCCTACGAGCAGTACTTC. Translated: CSVARGAPYEQYF.

This chain connects TRBV27 to TRBJ2-7; 10 nucleotides line up with TRBD1. The CDR3 loop spans 13 amino acids. J was trimmed by 4 bases and V by 8 bases; bases with no gene match: 5. The germline V gene encodes CDR1 MNHEY and CDR2 SMNVEV (reference sequence). The CDR3 sequence: CASARDRGYEQYF. The CDR3 region has the DNA TGTGCCAGCGCCCGGGACAGGGGATACGAGCAGTACTTC.

The chain has TRBV25-1 and TRBJ2-7; 13 bases align to TRBD2. Losses at the gene ends were 8 bases for V and 3 bases for J; bases not matched to a gene: 10. In germline, CDR1 is MGHDK, CDR2 SYGVNS. The CDR3 runs 16 residues. CDR3 sequence (DNA): TGTGCCAGCCAAGGGGGGACTAGCGGGATGGTCTACGAGCAGTACTTC. Translating gives CASQGGTSGMVYEQYF.

This chain joins TRBV7-3 and TRBJ1-3; 7 bases line up with TRBD1. J lost 1 base, V lost 5 bases, and 11 bases had no gene match. Looked up from germline, CDR1 is SGHTA and CDR2 is FQGTGA. CDR3 length: 17 residues. The CDR3 DNA sequence: TGTGCCAGCAGCCCCTACCATCCAGGGGGGTCTGGAAACACCATATATTTT. It codes for CASSPYHPGGSGNTIYF.

This chain connects TRBV11-2 to TRBJ2-1, with D uncertain. The CDR3 loop spans 13 amino acids. V lost 0 bases, J lost 6 bases, and 6 bases lay in between. Germline values: CDR1 SGHAT, CDR2 FQNNGV. The DNA of the CDR3 is TGTGCCAGCAGCTTAGATTCCGGCAATGAGCAGTTCTTC. Translated: CASSLDSGNEQFF.

The chain's CDR3 is CASSYSSSNYGYTF. The CDR3, as DNA: TGTGCCAGCAGTTACTCGTCGTCTAACTATGGCTACACCTTC. V and J are TRBV6-5 and TRBJ1-2; D unresolved. Germline lookup yields CDR1 MNHEY and CDR2 SVGAGI. The CDR3 covers 14 residues. The V gene lost 0 bases and the J gene lost 0 bases, with 5 bases spanning the gap.

This clone came up once. The chain employs TRBV6-6 and TRBJ2-7, with unresolved D. V lost 3 bases and J lost 2, with 8 bases in between. This CDR3 region has 13 residues. Germline V lookup: CDR1 MNHNY, CDR2 SVGAGI (reference sequence). In DNA, the CDR3 is TGTGCCAGCAGTTATTACAGCCCCTACGAGCAGTACTTC. As protein: CASSYYSPYEQYF.